Listed here are 17 T cell receptor beta chains from one sample, sequenced in a study of T cell repertoires in cytomegalovirus infection. Via MiXCR, TCRdb re-called the reads, giving one row per CDR3 protein. Altogether about 52,000 distinct CDR3 sequences are present, roughly a fifth being singletons, with the ten largest covering around three quarters. What these receptors recognize is not known. The sequenced sample was CD8+ T cells from cultured PBMCs, obtained from culture after CMV antigen stimulation. The receptors here all came from a human donor in good health (CMV status not recorded). Some clones in this sample may be carry-over from other donors' samples.

V is TRBV15 and J is TRBJ2-2; TRBD1 is a possible D gene (6 bases). The CDR3 length is 16 residues. Trimming shortened V by 5 bases and J by 0 bases, and 13 bases separated the two germline ends. Germline assignment: CDR1 LNHNV and CDR2 YYDKDF (reference sequence). The CDR3 bases are TGTGCCACCAGCCCTCGGGACACTTCGAACACCGGGGAGCTGTTTTTT. Residues: CATSPRDTSNTGELFF. Variable domain in full (rest from reference TRBV15 and TRBJ2-2): DAMVIQNPRYQVTQFGKPVTLSCSQTLNHNVMYWYQQKSSQAPKLLFHYYDKDFNNEADTPDNFQSRRPNTSFCFLDIRSPGLGDTAMYLCATSPRDTSNTGELFFGEGSRLTVL.

The chain couples TRBV10-3 to TRBJ2-7; 8 bases align to TRBD2. The CDR3 runs 16 residues. V was clipped by 6 bases and J by 4 bases; unmatched bases: 14. Germline CDR1 reads ENHRY; CDR2 reads SYGVKD. CDR3 nucleotide sequence: TGTGCCATCAGCGAGAACCCGGTCGGGGGGGAGTACGAGCAGTACTTC. Its translation is CAISENPVGGEYEQYF.

V and J are TRBV2 and TRBJ1-1; D is unclear. The CDR3 has 11 residues. Looked up from germline, CDR1 is SNHLY and CDR2 is FYNNEI. Trimming shortened V by 7 bases and J by 4 bases, and 7 bases separated the two germline ends. The CDR3 here is CASITGTEAFF. The CDR3 nucleotides read TGTGCCAGCATAACTGGCACTGAAGCTTTCTTT. Based on the CDR3 plus reference TRBV2 and TRBJ1-1, the full variable domain is EPEVTQTPSHQVTQMGQEVILRCVPISNHLYFYWYRQILGQKVEFLVSFYNNEISEKSEIFDDQFSVERPDGSNFTLKIRSTKLEDSAMYFCASITGTEAFFGQGTRLTVV.

This clonotype was seen a handful of times. The gene calls are TRBV7-2 and TRBJ1-2; 7 positions match TRBD1. The trim removed 8 bases at V and 6 bases at J, leaving 6 bases unmatched. The CDR3 totals 12 residues. Germline V gene data show CDR1 as SGHTA and CDR2 as FQGNSA. The CDR3 DNA reads TGTGCCAGCCAGGGGGGGTTCGATGGCTACACCTTC. Protein: CASQGGFDGYTF.

V usage is TRBV13 and J usage is TRBJ1-2; 10 bases are shared with TRBD1. Germline V gene lookup returns CDR1 PRHDT and CDR2 FYEKMQ (reference sequence). Trimming removed 6 bases from V and 5 bases from J; junction bases left unmatched: 3. The CDR3 contains 13 residues. CDR3 sequence: CASRRTGGYGYTF. The CDR3 DNA is TGTGCCAGCAGAAGGACAGGGGGGTATGGCTACACCTTC.

V is TRBV5-5 and J is TRBJ2-7, with TRBD1 identical over 9 bases. The CDR3 spans 17 residues. V dropped 0 bases and J dropped 3; count of bases not matched to a gene: 10. CDR1 and CDR2 (germline): SGHKS, YYEKEE (reference sequence). As DNA, the CDR3 is TGTGCCAGCAGCTTGGAGTTAGCCGGGACAGGGCACTACGAGCAGTACTTC. Translation: CASSLELAGTGHYEQYF.

The J gene is TRBJ2-1, the V gene TRBV11-2; D is uncertain. The V gene lost 5 bases and the J gene lost 9 bases, with 8 bases spanning the gap. The germline gives CDR1 SGHAT, CDR2 FQNNGV. The CDR3 sequence is 11 residues long. The CDR3 protein is CASSLDGEQFF. CDR3 sequence (DNA): TGTGCCAGCAGCCTGGATGGTGAGCAGTTCTTC.

This clonotype was recorded a few times. CDR3 DNA: TGTGCCAGCAGCCGGGACGGATACCAAGAGACCCAGTACTTC. This translates into CASSRDGYQETQYF. The J gene is TRBJ2-5, the V gene TRBV5-4; tentatively, D is TRBD1 or TRBD2 (5 bases each). CDR1 is SGHNT, CDR2 YYREEE, per germline (reference sequence). The CDR3 runs to 14 residues. The V and J ends lost 4 bases and 0 bases respectively, with 10 bases between them.

This clonotype was counted only a few times. This sequence joins TRBV27 and TRBJ1-5; 9 bases are shared with TRBD1. V shed 6 bases and J 9 bases; nucleotides not matched to a gene: 18. The CDR3 extends over 17 amino acids. Per germline, CDR1 MNHEY and CDR2 SMNVEV (reference sequence). CDR3 amino acids: CASRGKDRGLFGGPQHF. CDR3 nucleotide sequence: TGTGCCAGCAGGGGGAAGGACAGGGGCCTCTTCGGGGGGCCCCAGCATTTT.

This clonotype was seen a handful of times. V gene TRBV7-6 combines with J gene TRBJ2-7; D ambiguous. V was shortened by 1 base and J by 5 bases, with 6 bases between the two germline ends. From germline, CDR1 is SGHVS and CDR2 FNYEAQ. The CDR3 sequence is 12 residues long. CDR3 region: CASSLGSNEQYF. The CDR3 nucleotides are TGTGCCAGCAGCTTAGGATCGAACGAGCAGTACTTC.

The chain joins TRBV27 to TRBJ1-1, with 8 bases that match TRBD1. The CDR3 sequence is 14 residues long. Germline V gene sequence: CDR1 MNHEY, CDR2 SMNVEV (reference sequence). The V gene end was trimmed by 5 bases and the J gene end by 2 bases; junction bases not matched to a gene: 4. The CDR3 sequence: CASSMGQVNTEAFF. CDR3 sequence (DNA): TGTGCCAGCAGTATGGGACAGGTAAACACTGAAGCTTTCTTT.

Only a few counts were recorded for this clonotype. This chain joins TRBV4-1 and TRBJ2-7; perhaps TRBD1 as D (6 bases). V was cut by 1 base and J by 2 bases, with 6 bases left in between. The germline V gene has CDR1 MGHRA and CDR2 YSYEKL. This CDR3 has 13 amino acids. This CDR3 is CASSQAGAYEQYF. The DNA of the CDR3 is TGCGCCAGCAGCCAAGCAGGGGCCTACGAGCAGTACTTC.

This rearrangement joins TRBV4-1 to TRBJ1-2, with D unresolved. Trimming removed 0 bases at V and 9 bases at J, with 8 bases between. Germline-derived CDR1 and CDR2 are MGHRA and YSYEKL. The CDR3 is 12 amino acids. CDR3 nucleotides: TGCGCCAGCAGCCAAGACGGGGATAGCTACACCTTC. Translated: CASSQDGDSYTF.

The CDR3 DNA sequence: TGTGCCAGCAGTTCGGGGGGGGCTAACGGAGAGCAGTTCTTC. Its translation: CASSSGGANGEQFF. The rearrangement uses TRBV6-2 or TRBV6-3 and TRBJ2-1, with TRBD2 identical over 8 bases. CDR1 MNHEY and CDR2 SVGEGT come from the germline V gene. This CDR3 is 14 amino acids long. V shed 4 bases and J 10 bases; nucleotides not matched to a gene: 9.

The chain uses TRBV9 and TRBJ1-2, with 9 nucleotides matching TRBD1. The CDR3 has 16 residues. V lost 0 bases and J lost 7; bases outside the gene matches: 10. Per the germline V gene, CDR1 is SGDLS and CDR2 is YYNGEE. CDR3 in DNA: TGTGCCAGCAGCGTAGCTACGGACAGGGGCAGAGGTGGCTACACCTTC. It yields the protein CASSVATDRGRGGYTF.

The chain's CDR3 is CASSLGQSSYNEQFF. DNA for the CDR3: TGTGCCAGCAGCTTGGGGCAGAGCTCCTACAATGAGCAGTTCTTC. This chain joins TRBV11-2 and TRBJ2-1; D may be TRBD1 (5 bases). The CDR3 consists of 15 residues. Germline CDR1 and CDR2: SGHAT and FQNNGV. The V gene lost 3 bases and the J gene lost 0 bases, with 9 bases spanning the gap.

This clonotype has only a few counts. The V and J genes are TRBV11-2 and TRBJ2-7; 14 bases match TRBD2. Germline V gene lookup returns CDR1 SGHAT and CDR2 FQNNGV. Trimming removed 4 bases from V and 3 bases from J; junction bases left unmatched: 2. The CDR3 consists of 15 residues. The DNA of the CDR3 is TGTGCCAGCAGCTCCGGGACTAGCGGGGGCTACGAGCAGTACTTC. Residues: CASSSGTSGGYEQYF.